Below are 5 T cell receptor beta chains sequenced from a single sample in a study of CD8+ T cells in alopecia areata. Following RNA extraction, reverse transcription yielded cDNA that acted as the sequencing template. Measured with immunoSEQ multiplex PCR; TCRdb has only the in-frame clones, and not every one. The table shows about 8,000 clones, with 65% to 80% occurring only once. CD4+ cells of roughly 5 patients were further sorted as CD25+CD127-. Input material: CD4+ Tregs sorted from blood. The receptors derive from a human donor with alopecia areata.

This chain links TRBV5-1 with TRBJ1-1; D is perhaps TRBD1 (5 bases). Trimming removed 4 bases from V and 3 bases from J, with 22 bases in between. CDR1 and CDR2 from the germline V gene are SGHRS and YFSETQ. The CDR3 has 17 amino acids. The CDR3 here is CASSRLARGLRDTEAFF. Written as DNA, the CDR3 is TGCGCCAGCAGCCGATTAGCCCGGGGCCTCAGGGACACTGAAGCTTTCTTT.

This clone was found a few times. The chain uses TRBV10-3 and TRBJ2-3; 11 bases map to TRBD1. CDR1 and CDR2 from the germline V gene are ENHRY and SYGVKD. The ends lost 2 bases at V and 10 bases at J; junction bases unmatched: 8. This CDR3 is 15 amino acids long. CDR3 sequence: CAISEAGTGGSAQYF. The CDR3 DNA follows: TGTGCCATCAGTGAGGCCGGGACAGGGGGGTCGGCGCAGTATTTT.

The chain carries TRBV2 and TRBJ2-5; tentative D call: TRBD1 (6 bases). CDR1 SNHLY and CDR2 FYNNEI come from the germline V gene. The CDR3 covers 13 residues. Trimming pared 7 bases from V and 5 bases from J, leaving 14 bases between. CDR3 in amino acids: CASNRVLGETQYF. CDR3 DNA sequence: TGTGCCAGCAACAGGGTCCTCGGGGAGACCCAGTACTTC.

This clone occurred once. This chain links TRBV5-5 with TRBJ2-5; D not certain. Germline CDR1 SGHKS, CDR2 YYEKEE (reference sequence). V was trimmed by 1 base and J by 5 bases, leaving 3 bases between them. CDR3 size: 11 residues. This CDR3 reads CASSLQETQYF. The CDR3 nucleotides are TGTGCCAGCAGCTTGCAGGAGACCCAGTACTTC.

This clone was recorded a few times. The genes are TRBV18 and TRBJ2-4, with a weak D call TRBD1 (6 bases). With 0 bases removed from V and 0 bases from J, the gap between germline ends came to 18 bases. CDR1 and CDR2 from the germline V gene are KGHSH and LQKENI. CDR3 length: 19 residues. The CDR3 region is CASSPPARGSRIAKNIQYF. The CDR3 DNA is TGTGCCAGCTCACCACCGGCCAGGGGCTCGAGGATAGCCAAAAACATTCAGTACTTC. The whole variable domain, filled in from reference TRBV18 and TRBJ2-4, reads NAGVMQNPRHLVRRRGQEARLRCSPMKGHSHVYWYRQLPEEGLKFMVYLQKENIIDESGMPKERFSAEFPKEGPSILRIQQVVRGDSAAYFCASSPPARGSRIAKNIQYFGAGTRLSVL.